A selection of T cell receptor beta chains follows, all from one sample in a study of CD8 T cells in ankylosing spondylitis. TCRdb reprocessed the 5' RACE reads with MiXCR, giving one entry per CDR3 protein. The sample holds about 150,000 distinct CDR3 sequences, 6% to 8.5% seen once. What was sequenced was blood, either unsorted or a sorted T cell fraction (not recorded which). Every receptor here comes from a female donor with ankylosing spondylitis or in good health (not recorded which). Each CDR3 is given with its conserved first and last residue. The D gene is left open where the match is weak. Not every row has a clone size; where given, it reads once, few, many or a size class.

CDR3nt: TGCGCCAGCAGCTTGGCCAGGGGGGAGGCCCAGCATTTT; CDR3aa: CASSLARGEAQHF; v_gene: TRBV5-1; j_gene: TRBJ1-5; d_gene: TRBD1; abundance: many
CDR3nt: TGTGCCAGCAGCTTAACCGGGACAGGAGATGAAAAACTGTTTTTT; CDR3aa: CASSLTGTGDEKLFF; v_gene: TRBV7-2; j_gene: TRBJ1-4; d_gene: TRBD1; abundance: many
CDR3nt: TGTGCCACCTTCGACAGGAGCTCCTACGAGCAGTACTTC; CDR3aa: CATFDRSSYEQYF; v_gene: TRBV6-1; j_gene: TRBJ2-7; d_gene: .; abundance: many
CDR3nt: TGTGCCAGCAGCGTCGGGACAGGGAAAGGCTATGGCTACACCTTC; CDR3aa: CASSVGTGKGYGYTF; v_gene: TRBV12-3/TRBV12-4; j_gene: TRBJ1-2; d_gene: TRBD1; abundance: many
CDR3nt: TGTGCCAGCAGCCACGGGACAGGTCTCAATCAGCCCCAGCATTTT; CDR3aa: CASSHGTGLNQPQHF; v_gene: TRBV14; j_gene: TRBJ1-5; d_gene: TRBD1; abundance: many
CDR3nt: TGTGCCAGCTCGCGCTCCCCCGGGACAGGGGGTTCAGATACGCAGTATTTT; CDR3aa: CASSRSPGTGGSDTQYF; v_gene: TRBV18; j_gene: TRBJ2-3; d_gene: TRBD1; abundance: many
CDR3nt: TGTGCCAGTTCGAACCAGTACGAGCAGTACTTC; CDR3aa: CASSNQYEQYF; v_gene: TRBV12-3/TRBV12-4; j_gene: TRBJ2-7; d_gene: .; abundance: .
CDR3nt: TGTGCCAGCAGCCAAAGGACTCGGCGGGAGACCCAGTACTTC; CDR3aa: CASSQRTRRETQYF; v_gene: TRBV3-1; j_gene: TRBJ2-5; d_gene: .; abundance: many
CDR3nt: TGTGCCGGTACACACAGACAGGCCAGCTCCTACAATGAGCAGTTCTTC; CDR3aa: CAGTHRQASSYNEQFF; v_gene: TRBV30; j_gene: TRBJ2-1; d_gene: .; abundance: few
CDR3nt: TGTGCCAGCAGCTTACCCGGGACTAGGAGTGAGCAGTTCTTC; CDR3aa: CASSLPGTRSEQFF; v_gene: TRBV3-1; j_gene: TRBJ2-1; d_gene: TRBD2; abundance: many
CDR3nt: TGCGCCAGCAGCCAGGGCAAAGTGCCCTCCTACGAGCAGTACTTC; CDR3aa: CASSQGKVPSYEQYF; v_gene: TRBV4-1; j_gene: TRBJ2-7; d_gene: .; abundance: many
CDR3nt: TGTGCCAGCAGCAACTCCGGGACAAGGGAGACCCAGTACTTC; CDR3aa: CASSNSGTRETQYF; v_gene: TRBV21-1; j_gene: TRBJ2-5; d_gene: .; abundance: many
CDR3nt: TGTGCCAGCAGTTCAGGGGTGGATCAGCCCCAGCATTTT; CDR3aa: CASSSGVDQPQHF; v_gene: TRBV27; j_gene: TRBJ1-5; d_gene: .; abundance: many
CDR3nt: TGTGCCAGCAGCCCACCCTCCGGGGGGCCTTCCTACGAGCAGTACTTC; CDR3aa: CASSPPSGGPSYEQYF; v_gene: TRBV3-1; j_gene: TRBJ2-7; d_gene: .; abundance: .
CDR3nt: TGTGCCAGCGGCACTAGCGGGGGGCCGGGGCATGAGCAGTTCTTC; CDR3aa: CASGTSGGPGHEQFF; v_gene: TRBV11-3; j_gene: TRBJ2-1; d_gene: TRBD2; abundance: many
CDR3nt: TGCAGTGCCTCTGGTTACACCGGGGAGCTGTTTTTT; CDR3aa: CSASGYTGELFF; v_gene: TRBV20-1; j_gene: TRBJ2-2; d_gene: .; abundance: few
CDR3nt: TGTGCCAGCAGTGGAACAGGGTATAATTCACCCCTCCACTTT; CDR3aa: CASSGTGYNSPLHF; v_gene: TRBV25-1; j_gene: TRBJ1-6; d_gene: .; abundance: many
CDR3nt: TGTGCCACCAGCAGAGATCGAGCGGGGGGGAACACCGGGGAGCTGTTTTTT; CDR3aa: CATSRDRAGGNTGELFF; v_gene: TRBV15; j_gene: TRBJ2-2; d_gene: TRBD2; abundance: many
CDR3nt: TGCAGTGCTAGAGATCCAGGGGGCGCGGGATACATTCAGTACTTC; CDR3aa: CSARDPGGAGYIQYF; v_gene: TRBV20-1; j_gene: TRBJ2-4; d_gene: TRBD1; abundance: many
CDR3nt: TGTGCCTGTTCAGGGGCCCGACTAAATTCACCCCTCCACTTT; CDR3aa: CACSGARLNSPLHF; v_gene: TRBV30; j_gene: TRBJ1-6; d_gene: .; abundance: many
CDR3nt: TGTGCCAGCAGCCCGGGGAGCGGGGGGCTCACAGATACGCAGTATTTT; CDR3aa: CASSPGSGGLTDTQYF; v_gene: TRBV5-6; j_gene: TRBJ2-3; d_gene: TRBD2; abundance: many
CDR3nt: TGTGCCAGCAGTTTGATTCGGGGACCTACCTACAATGAGCAGTTCTTC; CDR3aa: CASSLIRGPTYNEQFF; v_gene: TRBV28; j_gene: TRBJ2-1; d_gene: .; abundance: many
CDR3nt: TGTGCCAGCAGCGGAATGGGGTTATCCTATAATTCACCCCTCCACTTT; CDR3aa: CASSGMGLSYNSPLHF; v_gene: TRBV7-8; j_gene: TRBJ1-6; d_gene: .; abundance: many
CDR3nt: TGCAGTGCTAGTCCCGCCGGGGGTCGAGCTAACTATGGCTACACCTTC; CDR3aa: CSASPAGGRANYGYTF; v_gene: TRBV20-1; j_gene: TRBJ1-2; d_gene: .; abundance: many
CDR3nt: TGTGCCAGCAGCGTGGGCCCTGGGACAGGGAGTGAAGGGCTGTTTTTT; CDR3aa: CASSVGPGTGSEGLFF; v_gene: TRBV9; j_gene: TRBJ2-2; d_gene: TRBD1; abundance: many
CDR3nt: TGTGCCAGCAGCCACTCCGTCTCGTACGAGCAGTACTTC; CDR3aa: CASSHSVSYEQYF; v_gene: TRBV14; j_gene: TRBJ2-7; d_gene: .; abundance: many
CDR3nt: TGCGCCAGCAGCCCCAAGACACGGACAGGGAACACAGATACGCAGTATTTT; CDR3aa: CASSPKTRTGNTDTQYF; v_gene: TRBV5-1; j_gene: TRBJ2-3; d_gene: TRBD1; abundance: many
CDR3nt: TGCAGCGGGGCTAGGGTTGATCAGCCCCAGCATTTT; CDR3aa: CSGARVDQPQHF; v_gene: TRBV29-1; j_gene: TRBJ1-5; d_gene: .; abundance: many
CDR3nt: TGTGCCAGCAGCGTAGAAGGTAGCGGCCCGAGCTCCTACAATGAGCAGTTCTTC; CDR3aa: CASSVEGSGPSSYNEQFF; v_gene: TRBV9; j_gene: TRBJ2-1; d_gene: .; abundance: many